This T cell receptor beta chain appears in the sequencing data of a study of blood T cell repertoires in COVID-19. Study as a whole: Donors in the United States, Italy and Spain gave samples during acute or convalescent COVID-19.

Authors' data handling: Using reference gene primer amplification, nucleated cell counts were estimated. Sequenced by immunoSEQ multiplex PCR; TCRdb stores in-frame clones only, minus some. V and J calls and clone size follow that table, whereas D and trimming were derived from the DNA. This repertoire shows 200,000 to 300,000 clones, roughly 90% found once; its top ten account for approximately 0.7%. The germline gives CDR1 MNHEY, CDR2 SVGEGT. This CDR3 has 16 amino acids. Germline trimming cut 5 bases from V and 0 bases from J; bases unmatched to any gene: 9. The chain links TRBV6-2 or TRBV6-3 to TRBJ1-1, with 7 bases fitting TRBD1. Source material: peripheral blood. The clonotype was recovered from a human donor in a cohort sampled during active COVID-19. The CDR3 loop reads CASSPAATGMNTEAFF. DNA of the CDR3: TGTGCCAGCAGTCCGGCGGCGACAGGGATGAACACTGAAGCTTTCTTT.